Below, one T cell receptor (beta chain) is given with its context. This clonotype was picked up a small number of times. Its antigen is not yet known. Within one base of it there is no much larger clone, and no base qualities were kept. The sample is drawn from a study of CD8 T cells in ankylosing spondylitis (dated by TCRdb to the late 2010s). Study-level background: The study set out to find disease-linked TCR variants by profiling T cell receptor beta repertoires in ankylosing spondylitis patients and healthy donors. The full study cohort was made up of about two dozen ankylosing spondylitis patients and 108 healthy donors. Peripheral blood was sampled, and synovial fluid was additionally collected from ankylosing spondylitis patients.

What the authors observed across the whole study: The disease-linked clones showed a CD8+ phenotype and occurred at relatively low frequencies in peripheral blood. Some TCR beta motif variants had previously been reported in synovial fluid and blood of reactive arthritis patients, which suggested common disease-initiation mechanisms. According to the report, matched synovial fluid samples from ankylosing spondylitis patients were significantly enriched for the disease-linked clones. Blood from ankylosing spondylitis patients appeared to be characterized by a TCR beta motif composed of several highly homologous amino acid variants.

Sequencing was carried out with an Illumina HiSeq 2500. Quantitative 5'-RACE with molecular barcodes was used to prepare TCR beta libraries. The original methods were these. A new computational method based on a probabilistic model of VDJ rearrangement was used to identify disease-linked TCR variants. TCRdb reprocessing: public reads trimmed at Q25 with fastp, clones called with MiXCR, in-frame beta chains kept. One record per CDR3 amino acid sequence lists the most common genes and DNA. None of the V and J calls come from the authors' own analysis; TCRdb made them. This sample holds 150,000 to 200,000 distinct CDR3 sequences; approximately 16% were observed only once. The top ten constitute about 7.6% of the sample. V lost 3 bases and J lost 5 bases; the stretch between them is 7 bases long. The CDR3 measures 12 amino acids from cysteine to phenylalanine. The CDR3 DNA has 36 bases and is translated from base 1. As encoded in the germline V gene, CDR1 is MDHEN while CDR2 is SYDVKM.

The specimen sequenced was blood, either unsorted or a sorted T cell fraction (not recorded which). This TCR was recovered from a male donor with ankylosing spondylitis or in good health (not recorded which). The rearrangement joined TRBV28 to TRBJ1-2; the D segment cannot be called with confidence. The DNA sequence reads TGTGCCAGCAGTTTCCAGAAGTATGGCTACACCTTC. Translated, it reads CASSFQKYGYTF.